A selection of T cell receptor beta chains follows, all from one sample in a study of T-cell memory formation after mild COVID-19. MiXCR, applied by TCRdb to the 5' RACE reads, yields one record per CDR3 protein. This table has around 410,000 distinct CDR3 sequences, 23% appearing once. The sequencing sample was made of PBMCs or a T cell subset sorted from them (not recorded which). These TCRs come from an adult woman who had mild COVID-19 (a few samples of this study predate the infection). Cell type and time point are not known. Both conserved end residues are part of each CDR3. D genes are given only for firm matches. A row's size may be missing; if present it is once, few, many or a size class.

>.|TRBJ2-1|TRBV7-7|.
TGTGCCAGCAGCTTAAATGGGGGATCTCCCTACAATGAGCAGTTCTTC
CASSLNGGSPYNEQFF
>.|TRBJ2-2|TRBV12-3/TRBV12-4|.
TGTGCCAGCAGTTTAGCGGGGCTGGACACCGGGGAGCTGTTTTTT
CASSLAGLDTGELFF
>TRBD2|TRBJ2-7|TRBV20-1|.
TGCAGTGCACTAGCGGGAGGCCTAGTCTACGAGCAGTACTTC
CSALAGGLVYEQYF
>TRBD2|TRBJ2-5|TRBV5-6|.
TGTGCCAGCAGCTCGGGACTACAAATGGCCCAGTACTTC
CASSSGLQMAQYF
>TRBD1|TRBJ2-7|TRBV5-6|many
TGTGCCAGCATTGCGGGGACAGGAGGGAACGAGCAGTACTTC
CASIAGTGGNEQYF
>TRBD1|TRBJ2-3|TRBV5-1|few
TGCGCCAGCAGCTTGGAGGGACAGCGCACAGATACGCAGTATTTT
CASSLEGQRTDTQYF
>.|TRBJ2-5|TRBV7-2|.
TGTGCCAGCAGGCACGGGGTCACGGAGACCCAGTACTTC
CASRHGVTETQYF
>.|TRBJ2-3|TRBV4-2|.
TGTGCCAGCAGCCAAGACTCTTTGCTAGGGGCCTCCACAGATACGCAGTATTTT
CASSQDSLLGASTDTQYF
>TRBD1|TRBJ2-7|TRBV20-1|.
TGCAGTGCTAGAGATGCGGACAGGGGGTTGGGAGAGCAGTACTTC
CSARDADRGLGEQYF
>TRBD1|TRBJ2-7|TRBV6-1|few
TGTGCCAGCAGTGCGTACAGGGGGATCTACGAGCAGTACTTC
CASSAYRGIYEQYF
>.|TRBJ2-1|TRBV27|few
TGTGCCAGCAGTGTTCATGCTGGCACAGGGGAGCAGTTCTTC
CASSVHAGTGEQFF
>TRBD2|TRBJ2-4|TRBV7-9|.
TGTGCCAGCAGCTTATCGGGGGGATTAGCCAAAAACATTCAGTACTTC
CASSLSGGLAKNIQYF
>TRBD1|TRBJ2-7|TRBV5-1|.
TGCGCCAGCAGCCAGGGACAGGGGACTTTCGACGAGCAGTACTTC
CASSQGQGTFDEQYF
>.|TRBJ1-6|TRBV2|.
TGTGCCAGCAGGGGGCAGGGAGATTCACCCCTCCACTTT
CASRGQGDSPLHF
>.|TRBJ2-3|TRBV18|few
TGTGCCAGCTCACCTACAGGGTTCACAGATACGCAGTATTTT
CASSPTGFTDTQYF
>.|TRBJ2-1|TRBV7-2|many
TGTGCCAGCAGCTTATGGTTCGGGTCCTACAATGAGCAGTTCTTC
CASSLWFGSYNEQFF
>.|TRBJ2-3|TRBV20-1|few
TGCAGTGCTAGAATCGGTAGCACAGATACGCAGTATTTT
CSARIGSTDTQYF
>TRBD1|TRBJ2-1|TRBV7-3|.
TGTGCCAGCAGCCCCGGGACAGCCGTTCATGAGCAGTTCTTC
CASSPGTAVHEQFF
>.|TRBJ1-2|TRBV6-6|few
TGTGCCAGCAGGGACGTGGCAAGAGAGTCGAATGGCTACACCTTC
CASRDVARESNGYTF
>.|TRBJ1-2|TRBV7-2|few
TGTGCCAGCAGCTTAGTCGGCTCCGGGGGCCCTGGCTACACCTTC
CASSLVGSGGPGYTF
>.|TRBJ2-5|TRBV27|few
TGTGCCAGCAGTTTATCTGGCGGATCTCAAGAGACCCAGTACTTC
CASSLSGGSQETQYF
>.|TRBJ2-1|TRBV15|.
TGTGCCACCAGCAGTTTGTCGGACAATGAGCAGTTCTTC
CATSSLSDNEQFF
>TRBD2|TRBJ2-1|TRBV29-1|.
TGCAGCGAGAGAATGGGGGGGGGATCCAATGAGCAGTTCTTC
CSERMGGGSNEQFF
>.|TRBJ1-5|TRBV4-1|.
TGCGCCAGCAGCCAAGATTCGGGGGGCTCGAGTCGGGGCAATCAGCCCCAGCATTTT
CASSQDSGGSSRGNQPQHF
>.|TRBJ1-5|TRBV19|.
TGTGCCAGTAGTATAGTGACATTGCAGCCCCAGCATTTT
CASSIVTLQPQHF
>.|TRBJ1-2|TRBV9|.
TGTGCCAGCAGTATGGGGACTCAAGGTAGCTATGGCTACACCTTC
CASSMGTQGSYGYTF
>.|TRBJ2-5|TRBV20-1|.
TGCAGTGCCGGGGGAGGCGCGGGGGAGACCCAGTACTTC
CSAGGGAGETQYF
>TRBD1|TRBJ1-5|TRBV10-3|.
TGTGCCATCAGTGAGGGGACAGGGTCTCCGCCCCAGCATTTT
CAISEGTGSPPQHF
>.|TRBJ1-1|TRBV29-1|few
TGCAGCGTCAGGGTGAGAGAAGCTTTCTTT
CSVRVREAFF
>.|TRBJ2-7|TRBV13|.
TGTGCCAGCAGCTCGCTCACCCGTCCCTACGAGCAGTACTTC
CASSSLTRPYEQYF
>.|TRBJ2-1|TRBV30|.
TGTGCCTGGAGTGTAATAATAACGCTAGCCGCGAGGGAGCAGTTCTTC
CAWSVIITLAAREQFF
>.|TRBJ2-1|TRBV12-3/TRBV12-4|few
TGTGCCAGCAGTTCACGGGGGTACTCCTACAATGAGCAGTTCTTC
CASSSRGYSYNEQFF
>.|TRBJ2-7|TRBV5-1|once
TGCGCCAGCAGCGGAATAAGCGGGTCCTCCTACGAGCAGTACTTC
CASSGISGSSYEQYF
>.|TRBJ2-7|TRBV11-3|few
TGTGCCAGCAGCTTCGGCGACTACGAGCAGTACTTC
CASSFGDYEQYF
>.|TRBJ2-7|TRBV7-2|few
TGTGCCAGCAGCTTAGTAGACGTCTACGAGCAGTACTTC
CASSLVDVYEQYF
>TRBD1|TRBJ1-3|TRBV16|few
TGTGCCAGCAGCCAAACCCTTTCAGGGGGCACCGGAAACACCATATATTTT
CASSQTLSGGTGNTIYF
>.|TRBJ2-3|TRBV7-2|few
TGTGCCAGCAGCTTAGCGGCAGAGGCAGATACGCAGTATTTT
CASSLAAEADTQYF
>.|TRBJ2-5|TRBV5-1|few
TGCGCCAGCAGCCGGGAACCCTCTCAAGAGACCCAGTACTTC
CASSREPSQETQYF
>TRBD2|TRBJ2-3|TRBV6-1|few
TGTGCCAGCAGGGATAGGACTAGCGGCACAGATACGCAGTATTTT
CASRDRTSGTDTQYF
>.|TRBJ1-2|TRBV7-9|.
TGTGCCAGCAGCTCAGCCTTGGTGGGGGTTGGCTATGGCTACACCTTC
CASSSALVGVGYGYTF
>TRBD2|TRBJ2-1|TRBV7-3|many
TGTGCCAGCAGTCCCAGCGGGGGGACACTACGGGAGCAGTTCTTC
CASSPSGGTLREQFF
>TRBD2|TRBJ2-3|TRBV7-8|few
TGTGCCAGCAGCCCGTACCCTAGCGGGTACCTCCTGGCCACAGATACGCAGTATTTT
CASSPYPSGYLLATDTQYF
>.|TRBJ2-7|TRBV7-9|.
TGTGCCAGCAGCTTAGAAGGGACGGGCGAGCAGTACTTC
CASSLEGTGEQYF
>.|TRBJ1-1|TRBV7-9|few
TGTGCCAGCAGCTTAGCGGGCCACAGGGTCGAGAGGGCTTTCTTT
CASSLAGHRVERAFF
>.|TRBJ2-7|TRBV11-2|.
TGTGCCAGCAGCTTGGACAGTATCTACGAGCAGTACTTC
CASSLDSIYEQYF
>.|TRBJ2-3|TRBV7-2|.
TGTGCCAGCAGCTCCGACACGTTCTCGGATACGCAGTATTTT
CASSSDTFSDTQYF
>TRBD2|TRBJ2-3|TRBV5-1|few
TGCGCCAGCAGCTTGGCCAGTACTAGCGGGGGGCCGGTGGATACGCAGTATTTT
CASSLASTSGGPVDTQYF
>.|TRBJ2-5|TRBV4-1|.
TGCGCCAGCAGCCCGGGGCTGAGACGGAGGCTCCAAGAGACCCAGTACTTC
CASSPGLRRRLQETQYF
>TRBD1|TRBJ1-1|TRBV18|.
TGTGCCAGCTCCACAGAGCCGGGACAGGAAGCTTTCTTT
CASSTEPGQEAFF
>TRBD1|TRBJ2-5|TRBV12-3/TRBV12-4|few
TGTGCCAGCAGTCCCCTTCGGGACAGCCAAGAGACCCAGTACTTC
CASSPLRDSQETQYF
>TRBD2|TRBJ2-5|TRBV7-9|.
TGTGCCAGCAGCCCGGGACTAGCGGAGCTCCAAGAGACCCAGTACTTC
CASSPGLAELQETQYF
>.|TRBJ2-7|TRBV7-2|many
TGTGCCAGCAGCCTCGGGTCCTACGAGCAGTACTTC
CASSLGSYEQYF
>.|TRBJ1-4|TRBV7-6|few
TGTGCCAGCAGCTTATCGATGTCGGGGTCTAATGAAAAACTGTTTTTT
CASSLSMSGSNEKLFF
>.|TRBJ2-3|TRBV7-6|.
TGTGCCAGCGGACCCCGCCGGGGGAGCACAGATACGCAGTATTTT
CASGPRRGSTDTQYF
>.|TRBJ2-7|TRBV12-3/TRBV12-4|few
TGTGCCAGCAGTCCCGGGGGACCCCTTTCTTACGAGCAGTACTTC
CASSPGGPLSYEQYF
>.|TRBJ2-7|TRBV29-1|few
TGCAGCGTTGAAGATCTGGACGGCTCCTACGAGCAGTACTTC
CSVEDLDGSYEQYF
>TRBD1|TRBJ1-6|TRBV12-3/TRBV12-4|.
TGTGCCAGCAGGCCGGGGACAGATAATTCACCCCTCCACTTT
CASRPGTDNSPLHF
>TRBD1|TRBJ2-6|TRBV19|many
TGTGCCAGTAGTCCCCTCTCCGCCGGGACAGGACCGTCTGGGGCCAACGTCCTGACTTTC
CASSPLSAGTGPSGANVLTF